The subject of this entry is one TCR beta chain. Original methodology: Amplification from reference gene primers served as the basis for estimated nucleated cell counts. Generated by immunoSEQ multiplex PCR, the TCRdb table keeps only in-frame clones and is missing some. From that table come the V and J calls and clone size; the DNA was used to work out D and trimming. The table shows about 200,000 clones, with roughly 88% occurring only once. The record originates from a study of blood T cell repertoires in COVID-19. On the study more broadly: Samples of COVID-19 (acute and convalescent) were obtained from the United States, Italy and Spain.

CDR3 length equals 15 residues. Germline loops: CDR1 SGHTA, CDR2 FQGNSA. The J segment lost 0 bases and the V segment lost 5 bases, leaving 6 bases of the junction unmatched. What was sequenced was peripheral blood. The chain is built from TRBV7-2 and TRBJ2-7; 8 nucleotides line up with TRBD2. The sequence came from a human donor in a cohort sampled during active COVID-19. The CDR3 spells CASSATGTSSYEQYF. The DNA of the CDR3 is TGTGCCAGCAGCGCGACCGGGACTAGCTCCTACGAGCAGTACTTC.